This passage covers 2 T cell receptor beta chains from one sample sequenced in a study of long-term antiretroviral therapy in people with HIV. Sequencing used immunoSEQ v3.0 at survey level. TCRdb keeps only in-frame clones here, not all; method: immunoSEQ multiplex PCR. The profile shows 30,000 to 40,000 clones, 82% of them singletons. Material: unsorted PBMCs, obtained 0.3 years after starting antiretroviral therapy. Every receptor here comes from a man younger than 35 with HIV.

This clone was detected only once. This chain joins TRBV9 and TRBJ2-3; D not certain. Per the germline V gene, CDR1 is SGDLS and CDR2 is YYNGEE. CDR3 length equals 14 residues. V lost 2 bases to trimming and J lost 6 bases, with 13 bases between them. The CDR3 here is CASSVKSNRDTQYF. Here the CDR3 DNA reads TGTGCCAGCAGCGTGAAGTCGAACCGCGATACGCAGTATTTT.

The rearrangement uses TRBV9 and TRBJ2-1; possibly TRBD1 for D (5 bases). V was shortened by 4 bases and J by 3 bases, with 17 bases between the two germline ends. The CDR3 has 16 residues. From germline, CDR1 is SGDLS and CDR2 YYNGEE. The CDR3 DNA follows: TGTGCCAGCAGCTCCCAAGGCCAGGGTCTCTACAATGAGCAGTTCTTC. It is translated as CASSSQGQGLYNEQFF.